This entry concerns a single T cell receptor beta chain. Its antigen remains unidentified. Clones were sequenced by immunoSEQ multiplex PCR, and TCRdb holds only the in-frame ones, with some missing. This sample yields around 40,000 clones, of which 76% are seen a single time; 24% belongs to the top ten. Blood draws occurred at baseline, cycle 4 day 1, and cycle 7 day 1. V gave up 2 bases and J gave up 7 bases, with 6 bases separating them. This CDR3 spans 11 amino acids. Germline CDR1 and CDR2: SGHAT and FQNNGV. The data were taken from a study of OX40 agonist ivuxolimab in advanced cancers. Findings and limits, study-wide: The CD4+ and CD8+ T cells in the blood had expanded clonally by week 6 at 0.1 to 3.0 mg/kg. CD8+ T cells showed, on average, more clonal expansion than CD4+ cells. Still undetermined is the antigen specificity of the expanded peripheral T cells.

This clonotype was sampled from an adult with an advanced solid tumor such as melanoma, head and neck, liver or kidney cancer. The J gene is TRBJ2-7, the V gene TRBV11-2; D might be TRBD1 (5 bases). The sample in question was CD4+ or CD8+ T cells sorted from blood, obtained in a trial of the OX40 agonist ivuxolimab. The CDR3 protein is CASSLNREQYV. The CDR3 region has the DNA TGTGCCAGCAGCTTAAACAGGGAGCAGTACGTC.